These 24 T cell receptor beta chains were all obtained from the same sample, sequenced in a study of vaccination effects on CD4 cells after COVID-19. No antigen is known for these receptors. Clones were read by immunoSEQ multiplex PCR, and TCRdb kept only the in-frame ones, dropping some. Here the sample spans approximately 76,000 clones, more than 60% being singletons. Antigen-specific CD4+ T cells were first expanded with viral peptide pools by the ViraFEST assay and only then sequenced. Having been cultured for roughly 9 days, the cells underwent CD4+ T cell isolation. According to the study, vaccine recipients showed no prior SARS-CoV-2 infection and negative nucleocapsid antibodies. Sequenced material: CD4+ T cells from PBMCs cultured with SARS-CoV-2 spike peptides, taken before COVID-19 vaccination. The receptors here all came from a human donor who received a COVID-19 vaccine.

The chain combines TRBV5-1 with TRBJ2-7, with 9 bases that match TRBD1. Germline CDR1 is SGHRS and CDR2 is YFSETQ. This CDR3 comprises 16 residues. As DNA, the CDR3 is TGCGCCAGCAGCTTAAGACCGGGACAGGGAGCGGAGCGGATGTCCGTC. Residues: CASSLRPGQGAERMSV.

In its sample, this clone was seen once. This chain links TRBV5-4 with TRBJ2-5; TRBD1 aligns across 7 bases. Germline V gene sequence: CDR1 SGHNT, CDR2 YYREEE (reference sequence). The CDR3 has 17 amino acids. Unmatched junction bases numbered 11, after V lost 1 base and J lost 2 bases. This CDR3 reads CASSLFGGPGGQETQYF. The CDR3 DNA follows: TGTGCCAGCAGCTTGTTTGGGGGACCAGGGGGACAAGAGACCCAGTACTTC.

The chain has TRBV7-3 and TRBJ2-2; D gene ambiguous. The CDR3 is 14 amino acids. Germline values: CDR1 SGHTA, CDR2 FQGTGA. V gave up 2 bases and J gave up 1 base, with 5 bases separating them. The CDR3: CASSLYQNTGELFF. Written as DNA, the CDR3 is TGTGCCAGCAGCTTATATCAGAACACCGGGGAGCTGTTTTTT. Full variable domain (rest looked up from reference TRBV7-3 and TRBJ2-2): GAGVSQTPSNKVTEKGKYVELRCDPISGHTALYWYRQSLGQGPEFLIYFQGTGAADDSGLPNDRFFAVRPEGSVSTLKIQRTERGDSAVYLCASSLYQNTGELFFGEGSRLTVL.

CDR3 loop: CASSSLTSGNTIYF. In nucleotides, the CDR3 is TGTGCCAGCAGTTCTCTGACCTCTGGAAACACCATATATTTT. V gene TRBV27 combines with J gene TRBJ1-3; unclear D gene. V was clipped by 4 bases and J by 0 bases, with 7 bases between them. The V gene's germline CDR1 is MNHEY and CDR2 SMNVEV (reference sequence). The CDR3 has 14 residues.

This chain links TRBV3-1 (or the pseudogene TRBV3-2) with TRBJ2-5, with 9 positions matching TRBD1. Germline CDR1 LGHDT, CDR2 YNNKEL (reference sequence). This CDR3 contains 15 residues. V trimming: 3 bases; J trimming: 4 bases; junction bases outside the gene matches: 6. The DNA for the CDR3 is TGTGCCAGCAGCCACCCCAGACAGGGGGGAGAGACCCAGTACTTC. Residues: CASSHPRQGGETQYF.

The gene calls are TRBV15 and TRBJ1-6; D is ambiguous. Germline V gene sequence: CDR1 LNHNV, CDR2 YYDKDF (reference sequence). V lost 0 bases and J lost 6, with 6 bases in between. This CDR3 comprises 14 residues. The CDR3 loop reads CATSRDTTNSPLHF. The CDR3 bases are TGTGCCACCAGCAGAGATACGACTAATTCACCCCTCCACTTT. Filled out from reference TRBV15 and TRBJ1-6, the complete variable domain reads DAMVIQNPRYQVTQFGKPVTLSCSQTLNHNVMYWYQQKSSQAPKLLFHYYDKDFNNEADTPDNFQSRRPNTSFCFLDIRSPGLGDTAMYLCATSRDTTNSPLHFGNGTRLTVT.

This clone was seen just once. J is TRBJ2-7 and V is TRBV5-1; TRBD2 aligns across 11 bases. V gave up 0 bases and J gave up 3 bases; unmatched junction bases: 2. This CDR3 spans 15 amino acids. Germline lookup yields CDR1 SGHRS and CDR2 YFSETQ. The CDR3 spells CASSLGTSGGYEQYV. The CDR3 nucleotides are TGCGCCAGCAGCTTGGGCACTAGCGGGGGCTACGAGCAGTACGTC.

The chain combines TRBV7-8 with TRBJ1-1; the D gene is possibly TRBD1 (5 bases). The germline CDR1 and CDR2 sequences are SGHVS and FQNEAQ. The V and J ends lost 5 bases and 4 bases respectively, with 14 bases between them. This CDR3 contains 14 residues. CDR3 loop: CASSGTRGLTEAFF. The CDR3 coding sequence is TGTGCCAGCAGCGGGACGCGAGGGCTCACTGAAGCTTTCTTT.

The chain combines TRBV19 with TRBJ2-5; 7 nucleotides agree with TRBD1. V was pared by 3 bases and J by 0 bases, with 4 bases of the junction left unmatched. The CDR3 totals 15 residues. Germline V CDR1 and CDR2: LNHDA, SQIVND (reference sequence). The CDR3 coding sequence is TGTGCCAGTAGTATTGGGACAGCGTACCAAGAGACCCAGTACTTC. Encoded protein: CASSIGTAYQETQYF.

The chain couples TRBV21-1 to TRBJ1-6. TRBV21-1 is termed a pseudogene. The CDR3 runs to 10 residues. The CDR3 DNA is TGTGCCAGCAGCCTGCGGCCCCTCCACTTT. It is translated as CASSLRPLHF.

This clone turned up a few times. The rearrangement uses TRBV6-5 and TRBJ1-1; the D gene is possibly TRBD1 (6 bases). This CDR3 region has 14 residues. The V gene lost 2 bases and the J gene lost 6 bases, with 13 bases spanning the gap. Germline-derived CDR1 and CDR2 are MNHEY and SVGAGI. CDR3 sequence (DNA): TGTGCCAGCAGTTACGGGGGCGCAAGCGCTGAAGCTTTCTTT. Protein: CASSYGGASAEAFF.

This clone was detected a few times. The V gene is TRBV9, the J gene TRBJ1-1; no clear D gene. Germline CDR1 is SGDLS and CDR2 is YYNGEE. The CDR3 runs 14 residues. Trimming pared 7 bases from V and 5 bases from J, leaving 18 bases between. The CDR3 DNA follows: TGTGCCAGCGAAACGGTAAAAGGGCGGACTGAAGCTTTCTTT. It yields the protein CASETVKGRTEAFF.

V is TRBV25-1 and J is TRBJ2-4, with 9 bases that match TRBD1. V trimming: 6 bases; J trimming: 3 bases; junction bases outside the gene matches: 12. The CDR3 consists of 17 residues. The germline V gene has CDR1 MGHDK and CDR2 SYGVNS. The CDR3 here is CASSADPRTGDKNIQYF. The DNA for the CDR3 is TGTGCCAGCAGCGCGGATCCAAGGACAGGGGACAAAAACATTCAGTACTTC.

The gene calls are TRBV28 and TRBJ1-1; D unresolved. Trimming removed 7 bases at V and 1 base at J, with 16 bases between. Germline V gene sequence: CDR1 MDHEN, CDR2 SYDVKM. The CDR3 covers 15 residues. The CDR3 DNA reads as TGTGCCAGCACATCCTGGAGGACCCCGAACACTGAAGCTTTCTTT. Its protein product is CASTSWRTPNTEAFF.

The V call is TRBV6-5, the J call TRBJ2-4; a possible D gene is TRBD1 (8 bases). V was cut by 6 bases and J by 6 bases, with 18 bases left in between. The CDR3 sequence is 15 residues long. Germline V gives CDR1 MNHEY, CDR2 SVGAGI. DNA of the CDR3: TGTGCCAGCAGGGGGGGGACAGGTTTTGGAAACATTCAGTACTTC. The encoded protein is CASRGGTGFGNIQYF.

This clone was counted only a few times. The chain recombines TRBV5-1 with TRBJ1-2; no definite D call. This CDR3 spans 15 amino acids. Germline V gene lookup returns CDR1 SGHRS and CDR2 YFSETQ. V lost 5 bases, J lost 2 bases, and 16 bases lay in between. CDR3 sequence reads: CASRKGLNLNYGYTF. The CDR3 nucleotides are TGCGCCAGCAGAAAGGGCCTCAACCTAAACTATGGCTACACCTTC.

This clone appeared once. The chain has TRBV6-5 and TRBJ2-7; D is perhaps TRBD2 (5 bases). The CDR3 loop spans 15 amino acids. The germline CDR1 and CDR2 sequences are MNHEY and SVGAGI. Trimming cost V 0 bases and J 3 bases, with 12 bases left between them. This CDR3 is CASSYSPIGVYEQYV. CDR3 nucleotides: TGTGCCAGCAGTTACTCTCCGATCGGGGTCTACGAGCAGTACGTC.

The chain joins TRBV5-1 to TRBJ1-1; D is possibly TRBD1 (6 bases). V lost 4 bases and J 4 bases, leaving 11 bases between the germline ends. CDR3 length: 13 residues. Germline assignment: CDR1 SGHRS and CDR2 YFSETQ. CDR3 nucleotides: TGCGCCAGCAGCCGGGGAGGGGGCACTGAAGCTTTCTTT. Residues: CASSRGGGTEAFF.

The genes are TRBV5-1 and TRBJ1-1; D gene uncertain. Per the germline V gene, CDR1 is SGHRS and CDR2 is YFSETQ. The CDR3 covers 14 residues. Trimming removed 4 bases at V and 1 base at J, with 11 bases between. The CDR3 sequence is CASSLTDKNTEAFF. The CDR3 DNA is TGCGCCAGCAGCCTCACAGACAAGAACACTGAAGCTTTCTTT.

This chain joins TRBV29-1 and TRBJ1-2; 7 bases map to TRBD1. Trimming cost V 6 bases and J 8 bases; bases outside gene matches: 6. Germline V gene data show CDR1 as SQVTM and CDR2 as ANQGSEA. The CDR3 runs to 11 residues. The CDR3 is CSVGDSKGYTF. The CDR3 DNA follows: TGCAGCGTCGGGGACAGCAAGGGCTACACCTTC.

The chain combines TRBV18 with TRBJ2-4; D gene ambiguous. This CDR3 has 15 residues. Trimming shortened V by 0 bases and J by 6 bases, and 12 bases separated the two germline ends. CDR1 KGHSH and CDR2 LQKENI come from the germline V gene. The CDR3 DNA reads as TGTGCCAGCTCACCACCGGAAGGTTGGGGAAACATTCAGTACTTC. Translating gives CASSPPEGWGNIQYF.

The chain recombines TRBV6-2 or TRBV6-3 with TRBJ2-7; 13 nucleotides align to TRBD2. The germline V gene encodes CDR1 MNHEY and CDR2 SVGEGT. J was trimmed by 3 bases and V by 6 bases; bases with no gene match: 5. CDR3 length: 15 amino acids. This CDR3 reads CASSSTSGGSYEQYV. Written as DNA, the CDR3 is TGTGCCAGCAGCTCGACTAGCGGGGGGAGCTACGAGCAGTACGTC.

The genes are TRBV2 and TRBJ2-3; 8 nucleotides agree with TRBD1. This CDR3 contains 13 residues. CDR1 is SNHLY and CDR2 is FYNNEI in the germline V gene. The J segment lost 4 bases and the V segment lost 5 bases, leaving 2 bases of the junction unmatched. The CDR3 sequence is CASSLQGADTQYF. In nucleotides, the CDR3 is TGTGCCAGCAGTTTACAGGGGGCAGATACGCAGTATTTT.

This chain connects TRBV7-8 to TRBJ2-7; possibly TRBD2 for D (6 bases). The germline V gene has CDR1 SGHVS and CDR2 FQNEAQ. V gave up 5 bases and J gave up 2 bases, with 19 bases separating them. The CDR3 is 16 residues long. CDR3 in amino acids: CASSLRPGTPTYEQYV. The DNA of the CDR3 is TGTGCCAGCAGCCTACGACCGGGGACTCCTACCTACGAGCAGTACGTC.